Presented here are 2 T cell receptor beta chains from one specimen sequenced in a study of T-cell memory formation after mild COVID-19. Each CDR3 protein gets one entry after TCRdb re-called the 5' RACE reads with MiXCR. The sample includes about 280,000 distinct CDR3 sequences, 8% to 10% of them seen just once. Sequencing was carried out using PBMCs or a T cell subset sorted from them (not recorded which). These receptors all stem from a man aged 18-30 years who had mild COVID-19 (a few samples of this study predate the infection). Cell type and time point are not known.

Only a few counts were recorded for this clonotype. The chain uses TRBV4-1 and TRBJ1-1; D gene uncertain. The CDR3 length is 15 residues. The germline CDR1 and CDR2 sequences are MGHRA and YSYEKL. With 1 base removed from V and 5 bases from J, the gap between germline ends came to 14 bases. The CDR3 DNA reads TGCGCCAGCAGCCAAGGAATAGGGTTTCGGACTGAAGCTTTCTTT. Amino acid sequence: CASSQGIGFRTEAFF.

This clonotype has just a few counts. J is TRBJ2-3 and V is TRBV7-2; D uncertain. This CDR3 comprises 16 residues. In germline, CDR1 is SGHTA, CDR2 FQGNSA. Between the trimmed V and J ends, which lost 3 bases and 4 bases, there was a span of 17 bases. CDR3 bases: TGTGCCAGCAGCTTTGGCGGTAGCTTCGGCGCAGATACGCAGTATTTT. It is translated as CASSFGGSFGADTQYF.